Described below is a single TCR beta chain sequence and its context. Some clones are missing from TCRdb's copy, which holds only in-frame ones; the method was immunoSEQ multiplex PCR. The repertoire holds about 1,500 clones, with around 86% as singletons. CDR1 and CDR2 (germline): KGHSH, LQKENI. Trimming removed 3 bases from V and 5 bases from J, with 13 bases in between. There are 14 residues in the CDR3. The entry originates in a study of chemoradiotherapy in HPV16-positive cancers. The clonotype was recovered from a human donor with HPV-associated anogenital cancer. Sequencing used tumor tissue, obtained from a patient who underwent chemoradiotherapy. This rearrangement joins TRBV18 to TRBJ1-1; TRBD1 might be the D (5 bases). The CDR3 protein is CASSPSGGDTEAFF. Here the CDR3 DNA reads TGTGCCAGCTCACCGTCGGGGGGGGATACTGAAGCTTTCTTT. Using reference TRBV18 and TRBJ1-1 for the parts outside the CDR3, the full variable domain is NAGVMQNPRHLVRRRGQEARLRCSPMKGHSHVYWYRQLPEEGLKFMVYLQKENIIDESGMPKERFSAEFPKEGPSILRIQQVVRGDSAAYFCASSPSGGDTEAFFGQGTRLTVV.